This T cell receptor (beta chain) was recovered during a study of blood T cell repertoires in COVID-19. About the study: The United States, Italy and Spain were the sources of the acute and convalescent COVID-19 samples. Nucleic acid was either cDNA or gDNA, and it came from T cells, B-cell-depleted T cells, or PBMCs.

The V and J ends lost 4 bases and 0 bases respectively, with 13 bases between them. The CDR3 totals 15 residues. Per germline, CDR1 SGHNT and CDR2 YYREEE (reference sequence). Per the authors' pipeline: Quantification of nucleated cells was approximated via reference gene primer amplification. The method was immunoSEQ multiplex PCR; TCRdb's version includes in-frame clones alone and lacks a portion of them. V and J calls and clone size are those listed in that table; D and trimming were worked out from the DNA. This sample carries approximately 410,000 clones, 86% of them seen once, and the ten largest clones take roughly 1.4%.

Sequencing used peripheral blood. The receptor's source is a woman aged 25 to 39 with active or convalescent COVID-19. The V gene is TRBV5-4, the J gene TRBJ1-1; a possible D gene is TRBD1 (5 bases). CDR3 amino acids: CASSRGDELNTEAFF. The CDR3 DNA follows: TGTGCCAGCAGCCGGGGGGACGAATTGAACACTGAAGCTTTCTTT. The complete variable domain, with remaining parts taken from reference TRBV5-4 and TRBJ1-1, reads ETGVTQSPTHLIKTRGQQVTLRCSSQSGHNTVSWYQQALGQGPQFIFQYYREEENGRGNFPPRFSGLQFPNYSSELNVNALELDDSALYLCASSRGDELNTEAFFGQGTRLTVV.